Sequencing of this T cell receptor beta chain was carried out in a study of blood T cell repertoires in COVID-19. On the study more broadly: The United States, Italy and Spain were the sources of the acute and convalescent COVID-19 samples.

CDR3 length: 15 residues. Trimming removed 1 base at V and 7 bases at J, with 16 bases between. From germline, CDR1 is MGHRA and CDR2 YSYEKL. Recruited during active infection, patients (from Seattle) were subsequently followed longitudinally. Authors' processing steps: Amplification of reference gene primers was used by the study to estimate nucleated cell counts. Sequencing used immunoSEQ multiplex PCR; TCRdb keeps in-frame clones, though not all of them. The V and J calls and clone size are taken from that table; D and trimming were inferred from the DNA. The sample has over 200,000 clones, approximately 92% seen once.

The receptor was isolated from a person aged 18 to 30 with COVID-19, enrolled during active disease. The sequencing sample was made of peripheral blood. The chain employs TRBV4-1 and TRBJ1-2; no reliable D call. CDR3 residues: CASSQGRGGSPGYTF. The CDR3 DNA sequence: TGCGCCAGCAGCCAAGGACGGGGAGGGTCCCCTGGCTACACCTTC.